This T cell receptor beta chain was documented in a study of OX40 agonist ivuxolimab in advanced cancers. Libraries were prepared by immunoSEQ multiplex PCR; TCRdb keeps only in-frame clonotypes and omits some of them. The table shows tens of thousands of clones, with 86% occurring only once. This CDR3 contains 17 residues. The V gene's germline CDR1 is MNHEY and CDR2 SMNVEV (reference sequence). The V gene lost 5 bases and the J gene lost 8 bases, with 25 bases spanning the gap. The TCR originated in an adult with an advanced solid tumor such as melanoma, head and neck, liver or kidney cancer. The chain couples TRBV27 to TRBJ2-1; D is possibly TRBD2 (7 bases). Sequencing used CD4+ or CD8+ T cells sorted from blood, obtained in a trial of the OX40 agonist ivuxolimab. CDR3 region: CASSPRGGTTLSDEQFF. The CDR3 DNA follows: TGTGCCAGCAGTCCCCGAGGGGGGACTACCTTAAGCGATGAGCAGTTCTTC.